This record covers a single TCR beta chain. The CDR3 runs to 13 residues. Germline trimming cut 7 bases from V and 5 bases from J; bases unmatched to any gene: 4. From germline, CDR1 is LNHDA and CDR2 SQIVND (reference sequence). The sample originates from a study of blood T cell repertoires in COVID-19. Original processing methods: Amplifying reference gene primers gave estimates of nucleated cell counts. Repertoires were generated with immunoSEQ multiplex PCR, while TCRdb's copy carries only in-frame clones and drops some. The V and J calls and clone size come from that table; D and trimming were worked out from the DNA. The sample records 540,000 or so clones, roughly 89% being singletons.

V and J are TRBV19 and TRBJ2-1; 8 positions match TRBD1. This clonotype was sampled from a woman between 50 and 59 years old with COVID-19, enrolled during active disease. Sample: peripheral blood. The CDR3 loop reads CASKDRVHNEQFF. The DNA for the CDR3 is TGTGCCAGTAAGGACAGGGTACACAATGAGCAGTTCTTC. The full variable domain, in which reference TRBV19 and TRBJ2-1 provide the parts outside the CDR3, is DGGITQSPKYLFRKEGQNVTLSCEQNLNHDAMYWYRQDPGQGLRLIYYSQIVNDFQKGDIAEGYSVSREKKESFPLTVTSAQKNPTAFYLCASKDRVHNEQFFGPGTRLTVL.